Sequencing of this T cell receptor (beta chain) was carried out in a study of TIL therapy for anti-PD-1-resistant metastatic lung cancer. CDR1 and CDR2 from the germline V gene are MGHRA and YSYEKL. Between the trimmed V and J ends, which lost 4 bases and 8 bases, there was a span of 17 bases. The CDR3 sequence is 14 residues long. The libraries were made with immunoSEQ v3. Sequenced by immunoSEQ multiplex PCR; TCRdb stores in-frame clones only, minus some. Of more than 55,000 clones listed, roughly 77% were seen once; the top ten hold about 2.8%. Specified time point: pre-treatment sample, taken before nivolumab and TIL therapy.

The chain couples TRBV4-1 to TRBJ1-2; D is perhaps TRBD1 (5 bases). This clonotype originated in a person between 30 and 79 years old with non-small cell lung cancer. Source: blood, taken at baseline. For the CDR3, the DNA is TGCGCCAGCAGCCCCACGGGGGGTTTGCGAGGCTACACCTTC. Translated, it gives CASSPTGGLRGYTF.